The source of this T cell receptor beta chain is a study of blood T cell dynamics during melanoma immunotherapy. At the level of the study: Standard first-line treatment here was pembrolizumab or nivolumab plus ipilimumab in metastatic melanoma. Findings and limits, study-wide: Among sorted CD8+ subsets, immune-effector cells had the highest clonality and cell-free DNA similarity.

Of note for this clone: Its specificity is not known.

Time point here: week 3, after first cycle of checkpoint inhibitor. Sampling occurred pretreatment (T0) and at week 3 (W3), after cycle one of checkpoint blockade. No patient had earlier systemic cancer treatment, concurrent immunosuppressants, or another active cancer. TCRdb's table, derived via immunoSEQ multiplex PCR, lists solely in-frame clones and lacks some. This table holds about 16,000 clones, about 94% found once. Per germline, CDR1 MDHEN and CDR2 SYDVKM. This CDR3 has 16 residues. Unmatched junction bases numbered 8, after V lost 6 bases and J lost 0 bases. The sample in question was effector memory CD8+ T cells from blood, obtained from a patient treated with checkpoint blockade. V and J are TRBV28 and TRBJ1-2; 9 bases map to TRBD1. The receptor was isolated from a human donor with melanoma. CDR3 region: CASRLTGGYANYGYTF. In DNA, the CDR3 is TGTGCCAGCAGACTAACAGGGGGCTATGCTAACTATGGCTACACCTTC.